Listed below are T cell receptor beta chains from one sample, sequenced in a study of T cell repertoires in cytomegalovirus infection. TCRdb fed the reads into MiXCR, producing one record per CDR3 protein. In the table there are more than 350,000 distinct CDR3 sequences, around 32% of which are singletons. Sample: PBMCs. All receptors derive from a human donor in good health (CMV status not recorded). Some clones in this sample may be carry-over from other donors' samples. The CDR3 runs from the conserved cysteine through the conserved F or W. D genes are given only for firm matches. For some rows the clone size is stated as once, few or many, or as a class when expanded; others skip it.

TRBV30	TRBD1	TRBJ1-4	-	CAWNRGRTTNEKLFF	TGTGCCTGGAACAGGGGGCGCACAACTAATGAAAAACTGTTTTTT
TRBV20-1	-	TRBJ2-7	-	CSAIHTVSSYEQYF	TGCAGTGCTATCCACACGGTGAGCTCCTACGAGCAGTACTTC
TRBV12-5	-	TRBJ2-7	-	CASGTSYGQYF	TGTGCTAGCGGCACCTCCTACGGGCAGTACTTC
TRBV7-2	-	TRBJ2-1	many	CASSSFVPFF	TGTGCCAGCAGCTCATTTGTTCCGTTCTTC
TRBV18	-	TRBJ1-2	few	CASSPRDPRIGGYTF	TGTGCCAGCTCACCCCGGGACCCCCGTATTGGGGGCTACACCTTC
TRBV12-3/TRBV12-4	-	TRBJ2-6	-	CASSLDHRTHGANVLTF	TGTGCCAGCAGTTTAGACCACCGGACCCACGGGGCCAACGTCCTGACTTTC
TRBV2	-	TRBJ2-5	-	CASYRVEETQYF	TGTGCCAGCTATAGGGTGGAAGAGACCCAGTACTTC
TRBV6-6	-	TRBJ1-1	-	CASSTPGAADEAFF	TGTGCCAGCAGCACCCCCGGGGCAGCAGATGAAGCTTTCTTT
TRBV6-1	-	TRBJ2-7	few	CASSESSEIYEQYF	TGTGCCAGCAGTGAATCTAGCGAGATCTACGAGCAGTACTTC
TRBV6-1	-	TRBJ2-7	few	CASRPHGAEQYF	TGTGCCAGCAGGCCTCACGGAGCCGAGCAGTACTTC
TRBV20-1	-	TRBJ2-3	-	CSAPVGVTDTQYF	TGCAGTGCCCCCGTCGGGGTCACAGATACGCAGTATTTT
TRBV7-3	-	TRBJ1-1	many	CASSPRGDTEAFF	TGTGCCAGCAGCCCCCGGGGAGACACTGAAGCTTTCTTT
TRBV4-1	TRBD1	TRBJ1-4	-	CASSQVGGGGEKLFF	TGCGCCAGCAGCCAAGTAGGGGGCGGGGGGGAAAAACTGTTTTTT
TRBV6-5	-	TRBJ2-4	-	CASSKPGTGDIQYF	TGTGCCAGCAGCAAGCCCGGGACCGGTGACATTCAGTACTTC
TRBV7-9	-	TRBJ1-6	many	CASSLGEQVGLHF	TGTGCCAGCAGCTTAGGCGAGCAGGTTGGCCTCCACTTT
TRBV10-2	-	TRBJ2-7	few	CASTQSGAYGLQYF	TGCGCCAGCACCCAAAGTGGGGCTTACGGGCTGCAGTACTTC
TRBV7-6	TRBD2	TRBJ2-3	many	CASSLGTSGLTDTQYF	TGTGCCAGCAGCCTTGGGACTAGCGGCCTCACAGATACGCAGTATTTT
TRBV5-1	-	TRBJ1-2	few	CASSYRTGWGSNHYTF	TGCGCCAGCAGCTACAGAACCGGGTGGGGTTCTAACCACTACACCTTC
TRBV27	TRBD1	TRBJ1-2	once	CASSPGTGGGGYTF	TGTGCCAGCAGTCCAGGGACAGGGGGCGGTGGCTACACCTTC
TRBV5-8	-	TRBJ2-1	few	CASSLGRGANEQFF	TGTGCCAGCAGCTTGGGTCGGGGGGCCAATGAGCAGTTCTTC
TRBV20-1	-	TRBJ1-1	-	CSATGDTNTEAFF	TGCAGTGCTACCGGAGACACGAACACTGAAGCTTTCTTT
TRBV7-8	-	TRBJ2-5	few	CASSQGQLQETQYF	TGTGCCAGCAGCCAAGGACAGCTCCAAGAGACCCAGTACTTC